Given below is one T cell receptor (beta chain) in context. What it recognizes is unknown. The germline V gene encodes CDR1 MNHNY and CDR2 SVGAGI (reference sequence). The CDR3 is made up of 14 amino acids. Trimming took off 0 bases at V and 6 bases at J, with 11 bases between the two ends. Time point described: first of two pre-therapy site-matched biopsies about two months apart. The sample is drawn from a study of T cells in tumors after PD-1 blockade. Study-level information: No patient had prior checkpoint blockade, systemic immunosuppression, or radiotherapy within 4 weeks.

Study results and caveats: Clonal replacement appeared only between pre- and post-treatment samples. Blood contained approximately 40% of the tumor's TCR clonotypes.

The table came from immunoSEQ multiplex PCR; TCRdb's copy has only in-frame clones and leaves some out. This table has 4,000 to 5,000 clones, 65% to 80% appearing once. This receptor was taken from a human donor with basal cell carcinoma. The sample consisted of tumor tissue, taken before anti-PD-1 treatment. J is TRBJ1-1 and V is TRBV6-6; no reliable D call. CDR3 amino acids: CASSYSITGAEAFF. CDR3 bases: TGTGCCAGCAGTTACTCGATTACTGGGGCTGAAGCTTTCTTT.